The text below deals with one T cell receptor beta chain. Per the original data handling: From reference gene primer amplification, estimates of nucleated cell counts were derived. Measured with immunoSEQ multiplex PCR; TCRdb has only the in-frame clones, and not every one. V and J calls and clone size follow that table, whereas D and trimming were derived from the DNA. The data show over 40,000 clones, with roughly four fifths seen just once and 14% held by the top ten. The sample belongs to a study of blood T cell repertoires in COVID-19. Across the whole study: COVID-19 samples from acute and convalescent phases originated in the United States, Italy and Spain.

The CDR3 length is 15 residues. Germline CDR1 reads SQVTM; CDR2 reads ANQGSEA. Trimming at V came to 7 bases and at J to 0 bases, leaving 9 bases not matched to a gene. The receptor comes from a human donor in a cohort sampled during active COVID-19. J is TRBJ1-3 and V is TRBV29-1; 7 bases align to TRBD1. The specimen was peripheral blood. The CDR3 loop is CSAETDRDSGNTIYF. CDR3 DNA: TGCAGCGCGGAAACAGACAGGGACTCTGGAAACACCATATATTTT.